Below are 31 T cell receptor beta chains sequenced from a single sample in a study of T cells in Graves' hyperthyroidism and ophthalmopathy. Amplified TCR beta CDR3 regions derived from RNA transcripts. TCR CDR3 regions were first amplified by RT-PCR with HTBI primers. TCRdb redid the calling of the multiplex PCR reads with MiXCR, one entry per CDR3 protein. The sample holds hundreds of thousands of distinct CDR3 sequences; under 60% are singletons and the top ten take approximately 8.2%. The source material was peripheral blood or thyroid tissue (not recorded which). The receptors were sampled from a woman aged 18-29 years with Graves' hyperthyroidism.

The chain couples TRBV5-1 to TRBJ1-1, with TRBD1 matching over 7 bases. The CDR3 runs to 12 residues. The V segment lost 3 bases and the J segment 7 bases; nucleotides outside the gene matches: 3. The germline V gene encodes CDR1 SGHRS and CDR2 YFSETQ. CDR3 DNA: TGCGCCAGCAGCTCCGGGGACAGTGAAGCTTTCTTT. It specifies CASSSGDSEAFF.

The gene calls are TRBV10-2 and TRBJ2-5, with 10 bases that match TRBD1. The V segment lost 8 bases and the J segment 3 bases; nucleotides outside the gene matches: 3. The CDR3 length is 13 residues. CDR1 is WSHSY and CDR2 is SAAADI in the germline V gene. The CDR3 nucleotides are TGCGCCAGCGCCGGGACAGGGGAAGAGACCCAGTACTTC. This gives the protein CASAGTGEETQYF.

The rearrangement links TRBV20-1 to TRBJ1-5, with TRBD1 identical over 7 bases. The germline V gene encodes CDR1 DFQATT and CDR2 SNEGSKA (reference sequence). The CDR3 covers 14 residues. V gave up 3 bases and J gave up 4 bases; unmatched junction bases: 6. This chain's CDR3 is CSASAGGRNQPQHF. DNA for the CDR3: TGCAGTGCTAGTGCAGGGGGAAGGAATCAGCCCCAGCATTTT.

In its sample, this clonotype was seen many times. This rearrangement joins TRBV7-2 to TRBJ2-7; D unclear. Germline V gene lookup returns CDR1 SGHTA and CDR2 FQGNSA. The ends were cut back, 5 bases at V and 2 bases at J, with 7 bases in the middle. The CDR3 totals 12 residues. The CDR3, as DNA: TGTGCCAGCAGCATAGTCCCCTACGAGCAGTACTTC. Translation: CASSIVPYEQYF.

This clonotype was found many times. The V and J genes are TRBV10-3 and TRBJ2-6; 8 nucleotides align to TRBD1. The CDR3 runs 16 residues. V lost 7 bases and J lost 0; bases outside the gene matches: 5. CDR1 is ENHRY and CDR2 is SYGVKD in the germline V gene. The CDR3 here is CAITPGGLSGANVLTF. The CDR3 nucleotides are TGTGCCATCACCCCAGGGGGCCTCTCTGGGGCCAACGTCCTGACTTTC.

The chain joins TRBV25-1 to TRBJ2-2; TRBD2 matches 10 bases. CDR1 is MGHDK and CDR2 is SYGVNS in the germline V gene. With 1 base clipped from V and 4 bases from J, the junction kept 6 bases outside the gene matches. The length of the CDR3 is 17 residues. CDR3 region: CASSEWSGRASTGELFF. Here the CDR3 DNA reads TGTGCCAGCAGTGAATGGAGCGGGAGGGCCTCCACCGGGGAGCTGTTTTTT.

This clonotype was detected only once. The V gene is TRBV7-1, the J gene TRBJ1-1; TRBD1 is a possible D gene (5 bases). TRBV7-1 is flagged as an ORF with uncertain function. The CDR3 contains 14 residues. V dropped 3 bases and J dropped 8 bases, with 16 bases sitting between them. CDR3 DNA sequence: TGTGCCAGCAGCTCCGGACATAACGCTCCCGAAGCTTTCTTT. Protein sequence: CASSSGHNAPEAFF.

On this clonotype itself: Here the CDR3 omits its conserved ending phenylalanine or tryptophan, so a read error is the likely source. The limits of the CDR3 on the DNA are not certain, so only TCRdb's listed CDR3 is given. This chain connects TRBV7-8 to TRBJ1-1. Per germline, CDR1 SGHVS and CDR2 FQNEAQ. Termini included, the CDR3 measures 10 amino acids. The CDR3 here is CASSLGSANY.

This clonotype came up many times. This chain links TRBV7-8 with TRBJ2-7; 10 bases map to TRBD2. Trimming cost V 5 bases and J 4 bases; bases outside gene matches: 5. The germline V gene has CDR1 SGHVS and CDR2 FQNEAQ. This CDR3 comprises 14 residues. The CDR3 is CASSPGTSEYEQYF. The CDR3 region has the DNA TGTGCCAGCAGCCCCGGGACTAGCGAATACGAGCAGTACTTC. Full variable domain (rest looked up from reference TRBV7-8 and TRBJ2-7): GAGVSQSPRYKVAKRGQDVALRCDPISGHVSLFWYQQALGQGPEFLTYFQNEAQLDKSGLPSDRFFAERPEGSVSTLKIQRTQQEDSAVYLCASSPGTSEYEQYFGPGTRLTVT.

This clonotype was observed a few times. V and J are TRBV12-3 or TRBV12-4 and TRBJ2-5, with TRBD1 matching over 7 bases. The CDR3 length is 13 residues. The J segment lost 5 bases and the V segment lost 5 bases, leaving 5 bases of the junction unmatched. The CDR3 nucleotides are TGTGCCAGCAGTGTCCAGGGGGAGGAGACCCAGTACTTC. Its translation is CASSVQGEETQYF.

This clonotype was counted many times. At one end the junction does not follow the germline gene, possibly because of a read error. The chain recombines TRBV10-3 with TRBJ2-7; D uncertain. This CDR3 is 13 amino acids long. Germline loops: CDR1 ENHRY, CDR2 SYGVKD. CDR3 nucleotides: TGTGCCAGCAGTGAAACAGCCGCCTACGAGCAGTACTTC. This gives the protein CASSETAAYEQYF.

CDR3: CSVWGDSLAETQYF. As DNA, the CDR3 is TGCAGTGTATGGGGGGACAGTCTTGCCGAGACCCAGTACTTC. This chain uses TRBV20-1 with TRBJ2-5, with D maybe TRBD1 (7 bases). The CDR3 spans 14 residues. The germline V gene has CDR1 DFQATT and CDR2 SNEGSKA (reference sequence). The V and J ends lost 7 bases and 5 bases respectively, with 20 bases between them.

This clonotype was seen a single time. V gene TRBV7-2 combines with J gene TRBJ1-4, with a possible D match to TRBD1 (5 bases). Germline V gene sequence: CDR1 SGHTA, CDR2 FQGNSA. The V end lost 3 bases, the J end lost 4 bases, and 15 bases lay between the germline ends. The CDR3 runs to 16 residues. The CDR3 spells CASSLAGAGYNEKLFF. In nucleotides, the CDR3 is TGTGCCAGCAGCTTGGCCGGGGCAGGTTATAATGAAAAACTGTTTTTT.

The sample holds many counts of this clonotype. The chain recombines TRBV2 with TRBJ2-5; D is unresolved. The CDR3 loop spans 15 amino acids. CDR1 and CDR2 from the germline V gene are SNHLY and FYNNEI. The ends were cut back, 6 bases at V and 2 bases at J, with 16 bases in the middle. The CDR3 region has the DNA TGTGCCAGCAGCGCTAGGATAGGGCCTCAAGAGACCCAGTACTTC. As protein: CASSARIGPQETQYF. Complete variable domain (other parts from reference TRBV2 and TRBJ2-5): EPEVTQTPSHQVTQMGQEVILRCVPISNHLYFYWYRQILGQKVEFLVSFYNNEISEKSEIFDDQFSVERPDGSNFTLKIRSTKLEDSAMYFCASSARIGPQETQYFGPGTRLLVL.

The genes are TRBV7-2 and TRBJ1-6; D gene unclear. Germline assignment: CDR1 SGHTA and CDR2 FQGNSA. The CDR3 is 14 amino acids. V was trimmed by 1 base and J by 9 bases, leaving 10 bases between them. CDR3 protein: CASSLETGVSPLHF. As DNA, the CDR3 is TGTGCCAGCAGCTTAGAGACCGGCGTTTCACCCCTCCACTTT. The full variable domain, rest sourced from reference TRBV7-2 and TRBJ1-6, is GAGVSQSPSNKVTEKGKDVELRCDPISGHTALYWYRQSLGQGLEFLIYFQGNSAPDKSGLPSDRFSAERTGGSVSTLTIQRTQQEDSAVYLCASSLETGVSPLHFGNGTRLTVT.

Ten or more counts support this clonotype. The chain uses TRBV29-1 and TRBJ2-7; D is ambiguous. Germline CDR1 SQVTM, CDR2 ANQGSEA. Trimming cost V 3 bases and J 2 bases, with 11 bases left between them. The CDR3 is made up of 13 amino acids. For the CDR3, the DNA is TGCAGCGTTGACTGGCAGGACGCCTACGAGCAGTACTTC. Encoded protein: CSVDWQDAYEQYF.

CDR3 DNA sequence: TGTGCCAGCAGCCCGTCCCGGGACAGGGGGTCCTATGGCTACACCTTC. This sequence encodes CASSPSRDRGSYGYTF. The chain carries TRBV7-6 and TRBJ1-2; 11 bases match TRBD1. Germline CDR1 SGHVS, CDR2 FNYEAQ. The J segment lost 4 bases and the V segment lost 5 bases, leaving 9 bases of the junction unmatched. The CDR3 extends over 16 amino acids.

This clonotype was picked up a small number of times. The J gene is TRBJ2-7, the V gene TRBV12-3 or TRBV12-4, with D possibly being TRBD1 (6 bases). The length of the CDR3 is 14 residues. Between the trimmed V and J ends, which lost 7 bases and 3 bases, there was a span of 16 bases. The CDR3 DNA follows: TGTGCCAGCACCTCCATGGGGGCAGGCTACGAGCAGTACTTC. This translates into CASTSMGAGYEQYF.

The rearrangement joins TRBV25-1 to TRBJ1-1; a weak D match, TRBD1 (5 bases). This CDR3 has 13 residues. The germline gives CDR1 MGHDK, CDR2 SYGVNS. In nucleotides, the CDR3 is TGTTTTGGGGCCTTTCAAATGAACACTGAAGCTTTCTTT. It codes for CFGAFQMNTEAFF.

For the CDR3, the DNA is TGCAGTGCTAGAGATAGGCCGCCCGAGAAGGAGGCTTTCTTT. Translating it yields CSARDRPPEKEAFF. This rearrangement joins TRBV20-1 to TRBJ1-1; D remains unclear. Trimming removed 0 bases from V and 11 bases from J, with 19 bases in between. In germline, CDR1 is DFQATT, CDR2 SNEGSKA (reference sequence). This CDR3 comprises 14 residues.

A remark on this clonotype: A much bigger clone sits one base away, suggesting this may be a read error. This is likely a read error, given that the CDR3 carries no conserved phenylalanine or tryptophan at its end. The chain has TRBV25-1 and TRBJ1-2; D is undetermined. There are 13 residues in the CDR3. In germline, CDR1 is MGHDK, CDR2 SYGVNS. Trimming took off 8 bases at V and 8 bases at J, with 18 bases between the two ends. The chain's CDR3 is CASLEEGLGGYTL. For the CDR3, the DNA is TGTGCCAGCCTCGAGGAGGGTCTGGGAGGCTACACCCTC.

This clonotype has more than one count but fewer than ten. This chain connects TRBV7-2 to TRBJ2-2; the match to TRBD2 covers 9 bases. Germline-derived CDR1 and CDR2 are SGHTA and FQGNSA. The CDR3 consists of 16 residues. Losses at the gene ends were 2 bases for V and 1 base for J; bases not matched to a gene: 2. As DNA, the CDR3 is TGTGCCAGCAGCTTACCACTAGCGGGGAACACCGGGGAGCTGTTTTTT. Its translation: CASSLPLAGNTGELFF.

This rearrangement joins TRBV25-1 to TRBJ1-2; a possible D gene is TRBD1 (5 bases). Trimming removed 5 bases at V and 1 base at J, with 23 bases between. Germline V CDR1 and CDR2: MGHDK, SYGVNS. The CDR3 runs 18 residues. The chain's CDR3 is CASSPYGTVGDGNYGYTF. CDR3 nucleotide sequence: TGTGCCAGCAGTCCCTACGGGACTGTCGGGGATGGTAACTATGGCTACACCTTC.

The rearrangement joins TRBV19 to TRBJ1-2; tentatively, D is TRBD1 (5 bases). In germline, CDR1 is LNHDA, CDR2 SQIVND (reference sequence). The CDR3 runs 14 residues. V lost 4 bases and J lost 3, with 12 bases in between. CDR3 nucleotides: TGTGCCAGTAGTAGCAGGGTTTTCGACTATGGCTACACCTTC. As protein: CASSSRVFDYGYTF.

This clonotype was detected a few times. The V and J genes are TRBV20-1 and TRBJ2-5, with D perhaps given as TRBD1 or TRBD2 (5 bases each). The germline V gene encodes CDR1 DFQATT and CDR2 SNEGSKA (reference sequence). The CDR3 covers 15 residues. The CDR3: CSQHPREIAGETQYF. As DNA, the CDR3 is TGCAGCCAGCACCCCAGGGAAATCGCGGGAGAGACCCAGTACTTC.

The rearrangement links TRBV12-3 or TRBV12-4 to TRBJ1-2, with D possibly matching TRBD1 (5 bases). Trimming shortened V by 3 bases and J by 8 bases, and 10 bases separated the two germline ends. This CDR3 is built from 12 residues. The CDR3 nucleotides read TGTGCCAGCAGTTTTGGGGGTCGAGGCTACACCTTC. This translates into CASSFGGRGYTF.

Ten or more counts support this clonotype. The junction shows a germline mismatch at one end, possibly a read error. V is TRBV7-2 and J is TRBJ1-1, with D possibly being TRBD1 (5 bases). Looked up from germline, CDR1 is SGHTA and CDR2 is FQGNSA. This CDR3 has 10 amino acids. CDR3 nucleotides: TGTGCCAGCGGTACAGGTGTTTATTCCTTT. It specifies CASGTGVYSF.

As concerns this clonotype: Since a much larger clone is just one base distant, this may be a read error. The CDR3 end shows no conserved phenylalanine or tryptophan, and so a read error is likely. This chain joins TRBV15 and TRBJ1-1; D unclear. The CDR3 consists of 16 residues. CDR1 and CDR2 (germline): LNHNV, YYDKDF (reference sequence). The V and J ends lost 0 bases and 1 base respectively, with 12 bases between them. The CDR3 DNA follows: TGTGCCACCAGCAGAGATGGGTTGTACGCGAACACTGAAGCTTTCGTT. This gives the protein CATSRDGLYANTEAFV.

The chain carries TRBV2 and TRBJ1-6; D ambiguous. V was pared by 3 bases and J by 7 bases, with 10 bases between. This CDR3 region has 14 residues. Germline loops: CDR1 SNHLY, CDR2 FYNNEI. CDR3 bases: TGTGCCAGCAGTGAGCTCGCGGGGAATTCACCCCTCCACTTT. It specifies CASSELAGNSPLHF.

This clonotype was counted between two and nine times. The chain is built from TRBV2 and TRBJ1-5; unclear D gene. This CDR3 contains 16 residues. V shed 7 bases and J shed 2 bases, with 18 bases lying between them. Germline values: CDR1 SNHLY, CDR2 FYNNEI. CDR3 region: CASKGRGWFGNQPQHF. CDR3 DNA sequence: TGTGCCAGCAAGGGCCGGGGTTGGTTTGGCAATCAGCCCCAGCATTTT.

The table lists this clonotype with many counts. V usage is TRBV2 and J usage is TRBJ1-6, with 9 bases lining up with TRBD1. The germline gives CDR1 SNHLY, CDR2 FYNNEI. Trimming removed 6 bases from V and 7 bases from J; junction bases left unmatched: 7. This CDR3 region has 15 residues. The chain's CDR3 is CASSRDRERNSPLHF. The CDR3 DNA is TGTGCCAGCAGCAGGGACAGGGAAAGGAATTCACCCCTCCACTTT.